A selection of T cell receptor beta chains follows, all from one sample in a study of T cell responses to AZD1222 COVID-19 vaccine. Profiling relied on immunoSEQ multiplex PCR, and the TCRdb table lists in-frame clones only, not all of them. The sample consists of about 110,000 clones, roughly 84% of them appearing once. The sample was peripheral blood, taken on day 0 of AZD1222 vaccination. The receptors shown here come from an adult in good health. CDR3s include the opening cysteine and the closing phenylalanine or tryptophan. Fields, in order: J gene, V gene, D gene, CDR3 protein. The D gene is left open where the match is weak.

TRBJ2-5	TRBV21-1	-	CASSKGQQETQYF
TRBJ1-3	TRBV6-1	-	CASSEAYGPVGNTIYF
TRBJ1-2	TRBV6-2/TRBV6-3	-	CASSYGDYGYTF
TRBJ1-1	TRBV6-5	TRBD1	CASSTQGGDTEAFF
TRBJ1-6	TRBV24-1	-	CATPQGGDLNSPLHF
TRBJ1-2	TRBV7-3	-	CASSPRGSSNYGYTF
TRBJ1-1	TRBV4-3	-	CASSQVWGEMNTEAFF
TRBJ2-1	TRBV27	TRBD2	CASSAIYRGGSYNEQFF
TRBJ1-1	TRBV9	TRBD1	CASQGAENTEAFF
TRBJ2-1	TRBV5-8	-	CASSFKQGYEQFF
TRBJ2-1	TRBV7-8	TRBD1	CASKAPGQGSYNEQFF
TRBJ1-5	TRBV7-9	-	CASSLKDINQPQHF
TRBJ2-3	TRBV5-1	TRBD2	CASSFAGGRDTQYF
TRBJ1-1	TRBV30	-	CAWSVRLDTEAFF
TRBJ2-7	TRBV6-5	-	CASRRTGQTYEQYF
TRBJ2-5	TRBV2	TRBD2	CAYSRGSSGEETQYF
TRBJ2-3	TRBV4-3	TRBD2	CASSQAGLAASDTQYF
TRBJ2-7	TRBV5-1	-	CASSSDRVGGEQYF
TRBJ1-1	TRBV6-2/TRBV6-3	-	CASSYWLQGPEAFF
TRBJ1-1	TRBV9	-	CASSAEGTLTEAFF
TRBJ1-2	TRBV6-5	-	CASSYSTSRNGYTF
TRBJ1-4	TRBV29-1	-	CSVAEEQLFF
TRBJ1-4	TRBV23-1	-	CASSQSDNEKLFF
TRBJ2-7	TRBV5-4	TRBD1	CASRDSISYEQYF
TRBJ2-3	TRBV7-2	-	CASSLMFSDTQYF
TRBJ1-3	TRBV9	-	CASSPNQGKFSGNTIYF
TRBJ2-7	TRBV15	TRBD1	CATSRAITGQGAYEQYF
TRBJ1-2	TRBV28	TRBD1	CASRHRTGGYGYTF
TRBJ1-6	TRBV30	-	CAWSKGRNSPLHF
TRBJ2-3	TRBV11-1	TRBD2	CASSLGTSGGGTQYF
TRBJ2-5	TRBV7-3	TRBD1	CASSLAGGSTGVETQYF
TRBJ2-5	TRBV7-2	-	CASSLGLKGETQYF
TRBJ2-3	TRBV3-1/TRBV3-2	TRBD2	CASSQGAGVEDTQYF
TRBJ1-4	TRBV19	-	CASSNTATNEKLFF
TRBJ2-3	TRBV18	-	CASSPGTATSTDTQYF
TRBJ2-2	TRBV14	-	CASSQDVGGPSTGELFF
TRBJ2-2	TRBV13	TRBD2	CASSSTLGLAGGLNTGELFF
TRBJ1-2	TRBV30	-	CAWISGRANYGYTF
TRBJ1-6	TRBV2	TRBD1	CASNWGTGDNSPLHF
TRBJ2-2	TRBV7-2	TRBD1	CASSSGGTGELFF
TRBJ1-6	TRBV7-2	-	CASNIPGRVYSPLHF